Below, one TCR beta chain is given with its context. This clone's antigen is unknown. Per-base qualities were not stored, and no clone one base away is much larger. TCR cDNA was made using 5'RACE template switching, a step that added a universal primer site and unique molecular identifiers. Priming of cDNA synthesis was performed from both the TCR alpha and TCR beta constant segments. Library amplification used two PCR steps, and the second PCR step added sample barcodes and sequencing adapters. Sequencing of libraries was performed on Illumina HiSeq 2500 (2x100 bp) or NovaSeq (2x150 bp). Under the source paper's analysis protocol: MIGEC handled demultiplexing of reads and collapsing into UMI consensus sequences, while MiXCR performed V(D)J alignment. Using edgeR on replicate PBMC samples, clonotypes were called vaccine-responding if FDR was below 0.01 and the log2 fold change was above 5 up to day 15. Each bulk clonotype was labeled CD4 or CD8 based on which sequenced repertoire, CD4 or CD8, contained the clonotype at higher abundance. The public reads were reprocessed in TCRdb via fastp at Q25 and MiXCR, keeping in-frame beta chains. Each CDR3 protein gets just one entry, which takes the most common genes and DNA from the rows behind it. The authors' filters were not applied to this entry. The sample yields just under 600,000 distinct CDR3 sequences; approximately 15% were counted once. The ten biggest clones cover 11% to 15% of the sample.

The CDR3 runs 15 amino acids, cysteine and phenylalanine included. Only the CDR3 part of the read is kept: 45 bases, read in frame from the first base. V and J are truncated by 7 bases and 3 bases respectively, leaving an intervening sequence of 16 bases. CDR1 and CDR2 were assigned from the germline V gene as MNHNS and SASEGT. This sample stems from a study of T cells after yellow fever vaccination (dated by TCRdb to about 2019). As for the study more broadly: The SMART-Seq v4 Ultra Low Input RNA kit was used to prepare libraries from fractions with low cell numbers. Blood was collected at multiple timepoints before and after primary and secondary immunization, and bulk PBMC replicates and cell subsets were isolated. Two healthy male donors made up the cohort, one aged 18 to 29 years and the other aged 30 to 39 years. To follow T-cell clones before and after primary and booster YFV17D yellow fever vaccination, bulk TCR alpha and beta repertoires were sequenced over time. What the work shows at the level of the full study, not this receptor alone: Only a couple of donors were included in the study, so the extent to which the findings can be generalized is limited. A small fraction of clonotypes appeared in both the CD4 and CD8 compartments, likely as a result of convergent recombination. Most clones expanded after primary vaccination were re-detected after the booster (almost 97% of CD4 and around nine tenths of CD8), suggesting broad memory maintenance. FACS-sorted repertoires could contain abundant contaminating clonotypes from the bulk population, so computational filtering was required. The secondary T-cell response was found to be weaker but faster than the primary response, with a peak reached on day 5 rather than on day 15.

The sample's treatment or condition label, decoded: live attenuated yellow fever vaccine strain. At each blood-draw timepoint, two biological replicates of bulk PBMCs were collected. PBMCs were isolated from peripheral blood using a standard Ficoll-Paque protocol. RNA was extracted with TriZol from bulk PBMCs, CD4 and CD8 fractions, and dextramer-positive and dextramer-negative fractions. Specimen: PBMCs, collected on the day of the yellow fever booster vaccination. Recombination joined TRBV6-1 with TRBJ2-1, and the D gene may be TRBD2, 5 bases matching. The clonotype originates from a man younger than 40 who received the YFV17D yellow fever vaccine. At the DNA level, the sequence is TGTGCCAGCATTCGGAACGGGAAGGGCTACAATGAGCAGTTCTTC. Its amino acids are CASIRNGKGYNEQFF.